There are a few counts of the clone carrying this T cell receptor beta chain. Antigen: not known. The data were obtained in a study of response to subunit inactivated influenza vaccine. The CDR3 covers 12 residues. Germline assignment: CDR1 MNHEY and CDR2 SMNVEV (reference sequence). V lost 5 bases, J lost 5 bases, and 9 bases lay in between. Study-level points and caveats: The authors put forward the suggestion that each seasonal influenza vaccination may bring in only a limited number of new T cells.

TCRdb re-analysed the RT-PCR reads in MiXCR, keeping a single row per CDR3 protein. This table holds fewer than 550,000 distinct CDR3 sequences, roughly 23% found once. The V gene is TRBV27, the J gene TRBJ2-5, with D perhaps TRBD1 (6 bases). The TCR sequence derives from a man in his fifties who received an inactivated influenza vaccine. The input for sequencing was CD4+ T cells sorted from PBMCs, taken around 5 days after vaccination. CDR3 coding DNA: TGTGCCAGCAGTAACAGGGACGAGACCCAGTACTTC. This encodes CASSNRDETQYF.